This T cell receptor (beta chain) was found in a study of cytomegalovirus exposure and HLA in healthy donors. 60 Vbeta and 13 Jbeta primers were used in PCR. Clones were sequenced by immunoSEQ multiplex PCR, and TCRdb holds only the in-frame ones, with some missing. The sample has some 98,000 clones, approximately 9% seen once. The clonotype was recovered from a man between 45 and 60 years old in good health and CMV-seropositive. Sequencing was performed on PBMCs.

The CDR3 spells CASSLQGKFYEQYF. The DNA of the CDR3 is TGTGCCAGCAGCTTACAGGGAAAATTCTACGAGCAGTACTTC. The rearrangement uses TRBV7-2 and TRBJ2-7, with a weak D call TRBD1 (5 bases). Deletions cut 2 bases from V and 3 bases from J, with 11 bases between. The CDR3 is 14 amino acids. Looked up from germline, CDR1 is SGHTA and CDR2 is FQGNSA.